This TCR beta chain is drawn from a study of blood T cells in healthy people across ages. Study-level findings and limits: Getting older went along with TCR beta diversity per million T cells dropping roughly linearly.

A second PCR of about 7 to 11 cycles used a sample-barcoded 5' primer and a J-beta primer mix. TCRdb reprocessed the 5' RACE reads via MiXCR and lists one record per CDR3 protein. The sample includes 700,000 to 1,000,000 distinct CDR3 sequences, about 42% of them seen just once. Germline values: CDR1 MDHEN, CDR2 SYDVKM. With 6 bases removed from V and 4 bases from J, the gap between germline ends came to 12 bases. This CDR3 spans 13 amino acids. Samples each yielded at least 6 micrograms of total RNA. Regarding this clonotype: Antigen specificity is unknown.

The chain joins TRBV28 to TRBJ1-2; no firm D call. The sequence was obtained from a man between 60 and 75 years old in good health. Sequenced sample: blood. The CDR3 DNA sequence: TGTGCCAGCAGACCCCAGACATCCTATGGCTACACCTTC. As protein: CASRPQTSYGYTF.